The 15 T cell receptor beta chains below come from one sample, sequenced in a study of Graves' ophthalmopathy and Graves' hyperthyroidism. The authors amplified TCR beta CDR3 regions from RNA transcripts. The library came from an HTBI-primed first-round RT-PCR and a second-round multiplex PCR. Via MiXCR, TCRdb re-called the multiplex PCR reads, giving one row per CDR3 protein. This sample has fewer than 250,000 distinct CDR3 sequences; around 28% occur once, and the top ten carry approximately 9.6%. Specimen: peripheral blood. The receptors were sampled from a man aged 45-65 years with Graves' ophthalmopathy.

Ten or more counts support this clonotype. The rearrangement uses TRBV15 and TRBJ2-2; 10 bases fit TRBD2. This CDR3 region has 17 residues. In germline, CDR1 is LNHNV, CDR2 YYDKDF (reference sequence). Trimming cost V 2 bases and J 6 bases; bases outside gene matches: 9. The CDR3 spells CATSRPPLAGVPGELFF. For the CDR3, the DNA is TGTGCCACCAGCAGACCTCCTCTAGCGGGAGTCCCCGGGGAGCTGTTTTTT.

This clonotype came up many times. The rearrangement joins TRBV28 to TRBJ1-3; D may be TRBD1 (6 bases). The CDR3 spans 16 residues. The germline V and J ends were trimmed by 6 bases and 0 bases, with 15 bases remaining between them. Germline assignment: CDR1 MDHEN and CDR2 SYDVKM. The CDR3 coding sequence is TGTGCCAGCAGATCTGGGGGGGGCCTCTCTGGAAACACCATATATTTT. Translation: CASRSGGGLSGNTIYF.

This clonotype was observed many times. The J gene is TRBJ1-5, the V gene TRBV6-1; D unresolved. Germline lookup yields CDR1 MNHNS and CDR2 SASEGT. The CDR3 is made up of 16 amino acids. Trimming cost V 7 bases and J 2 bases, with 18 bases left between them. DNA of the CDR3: TGTGCCAGCACCAACCCCCACTCGGGAGGCAATCAGCCCCAGCATTTT. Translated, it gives CASTNPHSGGNQPQHF.

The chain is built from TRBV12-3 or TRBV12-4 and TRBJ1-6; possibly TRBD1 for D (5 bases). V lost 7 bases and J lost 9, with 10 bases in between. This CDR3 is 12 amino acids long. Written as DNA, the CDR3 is TGTGCCAGCACCGGGACTGCTTCACCCCTCCACTTT. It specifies CASTGTASPLHF.

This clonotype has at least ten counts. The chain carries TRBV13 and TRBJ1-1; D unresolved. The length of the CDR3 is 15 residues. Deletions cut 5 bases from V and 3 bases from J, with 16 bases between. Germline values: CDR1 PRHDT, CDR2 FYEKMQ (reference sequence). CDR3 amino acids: CASSVGSSMDTEAFF. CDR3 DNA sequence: TGTGCCAGCAGCGTCGGGAGTTCAATGGACACTGAAGCTTTCTTT. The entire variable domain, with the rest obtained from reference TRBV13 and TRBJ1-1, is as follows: AAGVIQSPRHLIKEKRETATLKCYPIPRHDTVYWYQQGPGQDPQFLISFYEKMQSDKGSIPDRFSAQQFSDYHSELNMSSLELGDSALYFCASSVGSSMDTEAFFGQGTRLTVV.

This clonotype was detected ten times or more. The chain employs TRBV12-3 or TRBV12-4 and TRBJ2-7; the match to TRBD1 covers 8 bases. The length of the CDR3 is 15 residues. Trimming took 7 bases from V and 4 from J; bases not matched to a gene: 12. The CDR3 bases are TGTGCCAGCACCCCCGGACAGGGCAGTTGGTACGAGCAGTACTTC. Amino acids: CASTPGQGSWYEQYF.

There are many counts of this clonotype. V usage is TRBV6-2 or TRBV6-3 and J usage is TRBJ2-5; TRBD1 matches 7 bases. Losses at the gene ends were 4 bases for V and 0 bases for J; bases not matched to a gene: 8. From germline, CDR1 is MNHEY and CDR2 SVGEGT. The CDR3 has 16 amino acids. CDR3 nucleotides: TGTGCCAGCAGTTCGTCGACAGGGTGGTACCAAGAGACCCAGTACTTC. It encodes CASSSSTGWYQETQYF.

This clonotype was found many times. CDR3 residues: CASSEPPRNCHF. CDR3 bases: TGTGCCAGCAGTGAACCCCCCAGGAACTGCCACTTT. The J gene is TRBJ1-6, the V gene TRBV6-1; D gene unclear. Trimming removed 2 bases from V and 18 bases from J, with 14 bases in between. The CDR3 spans 12 residues. CDR1 MNHNS and CDR2 SASEGT come from the germline V gene.

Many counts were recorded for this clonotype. The CDR3 nucleotides read TGTGCCAGCAATCTTCTCCACAGGGGGCTTAACACCGGGGAGCTGTTTTTT. Translating it yields CASNLLHRGLNTGELFF. This chain connects TRBV6-1 to TRBJ2-2; 9 bases are a match to TRBD1. This CDR3 has 17 amino acids. Per the germline V gene, CDR1 is MNHNS and CDR2 is SASEGT. V was clipped by 7 bases and J by 2 bases; unmatched bases: 11.

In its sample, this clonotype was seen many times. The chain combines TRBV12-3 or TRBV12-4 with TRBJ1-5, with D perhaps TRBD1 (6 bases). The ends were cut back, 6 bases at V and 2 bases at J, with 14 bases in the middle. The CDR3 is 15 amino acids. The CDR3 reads CASREGGVRNQPQHF. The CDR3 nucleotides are TGTGCCAGCAGAGAGGGGGGGGTGCGCAATCAGCCCCAGCATTTT.

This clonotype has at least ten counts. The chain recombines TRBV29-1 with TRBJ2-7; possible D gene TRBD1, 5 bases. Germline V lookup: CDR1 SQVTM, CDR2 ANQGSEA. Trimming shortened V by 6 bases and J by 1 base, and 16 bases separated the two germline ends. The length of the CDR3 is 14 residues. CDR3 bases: TGCAGCGTCAGCCGACAGAGCTTGTCCTACGAGCAGTACTTC. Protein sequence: CSVSRQSLSYEQYF.

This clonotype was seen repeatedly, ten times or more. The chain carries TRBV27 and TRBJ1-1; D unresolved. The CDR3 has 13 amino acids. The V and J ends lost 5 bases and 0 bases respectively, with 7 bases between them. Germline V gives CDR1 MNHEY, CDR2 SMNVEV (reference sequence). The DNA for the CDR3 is TGTGCCAGCAGTGGATTAATGAACACTGAAGCTTTCTTT. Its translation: CASSGLMNTEAFF.

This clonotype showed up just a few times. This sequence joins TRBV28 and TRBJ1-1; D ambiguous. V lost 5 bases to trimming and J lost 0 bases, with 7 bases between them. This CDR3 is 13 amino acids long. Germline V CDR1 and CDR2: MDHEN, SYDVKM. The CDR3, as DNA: TGTGCCAGCAGTACTACAATGAACACTGAAGCTTTCTTT. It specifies CASSTTMNTEAFF. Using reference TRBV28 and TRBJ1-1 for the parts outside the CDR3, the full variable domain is DVKVTQSSRYLVKRTGEKVFLECVQDMDHENMFWYRQDPGLGLRLIYFSYDVKMKEKGDIPEGYSVSREKKERFSLILESASTNQTSMYLCASSTTMNTEAFFGQGTRLTVV.

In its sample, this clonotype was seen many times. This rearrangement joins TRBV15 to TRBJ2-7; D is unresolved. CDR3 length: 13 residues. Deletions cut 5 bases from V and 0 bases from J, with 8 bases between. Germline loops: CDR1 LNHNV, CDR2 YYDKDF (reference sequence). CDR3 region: CATSDTVSYEQYF. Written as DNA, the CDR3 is TGTGCCACCAGCGACACAGTCTCCTACGAGCAGTACTTC.

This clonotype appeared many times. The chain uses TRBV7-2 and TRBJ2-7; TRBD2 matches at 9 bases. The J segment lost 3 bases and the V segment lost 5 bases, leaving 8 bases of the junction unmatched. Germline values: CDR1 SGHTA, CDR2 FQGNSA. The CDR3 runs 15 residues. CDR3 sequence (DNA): TGTGCCAGCAGCCCAACAAGCGGGAGGAGCTACGAGCAGTACTTC. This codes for CASSPTSGRSYEQYF.